This entry features one T cell receptor (beta chain) sequence. What it binds is unknown. This sample is part of a study of cytomegalovirus exposure and HLA in healthy donors. 60 Vbeta and 13 Jbeta primers were used in PCR. The repertoire was sequenced with immunoSEQ multiplex PCR; TCRdb's copy has only in-frame clones and lacks some. The sample has approximately 90,000 clones, more than 70% seen once; the top ten hold around 3.4%. General observations from the study: In a later analysis, at a false discovery rate of 0.05, 15,000 to 20,000 TCR beta sequences matched HLA alleles. An analysis done earlier found most TCR beta V segments productive about 87% or about 30% of the time. A classifier reportedly called cytomegalovirus status with high sensitivity and specificity.

Sequenced input: PBMCs. This sequence originates from a young man in good health and CMV-seronegative.

The CDR3 DNA reads as TGTGCCAGCAGCTTATCGTCTAGCGGGGGCCTAGCCAAAAACATTCAGTACTTC. Protein: CASSLSSSGGLAKNIQYF. The rearrangement uses TRBV13 and TRBJ2-4, with 10 positions matching TRBD2. The CDR3 has 18 residues. Trimming removed 2 bases from V and 0 bases from J; junction bases left unmatched: 7. Looked up from germline, CDR1 is PRHDT and CDR2 is FYEKMQ (reference sequence).